Described below is a single T cell receptor (beta chain) sequence and its context. The CDR3 sequence is 13 residues long. The J segment lost 8 bases and the V segment lost 1 base, leaving 4 bases of the junction unmatched. CDR1 is KGHSH and CDR2 is LQKENI in the germline V gene. Source study methods: Amplification with reference gene primers provided the estimates of nucleated cell counts. Clones were sequenced by immunoSEQ multiplex PCR, and TCRdb holds only the in-frame ones, with some missing. That table furnishes V, J and clone size, whereas the DNA furnished D and trimming. The sample has about 90,000 clones, 81% seen once. This entry is derived from a study of blood T cell repertoires in COVID-19. Study-level information: Acute and convalescent COVID-19 specimens originated in the United States, Italy and Spain.

This receptor was taken from a man of 80 years or more with active or convalescent COVID-19. The rearrangement joins TRBV18 to TRBJ1-2; 7 positions agree with TRBD1. Sequenced input: peripheral blood. CDR3 DNA sequence: TGTGCCAGCTCACCACGGACAGGCAGAGGCTACACCTTC. This sequence encodes CASSPRTGRGYTF.